The 32 T cell receptor beta chains listed next were all sequenced from one sample in a study of Ad26.COV2.S vaccination and SARS-CoV-2 variants. Documented treatment: approximately 18 received Ad26.COV2.S at low or high dose, single or two shots; about 5 received placebo; per-sample allocation not given. Collection of the samples took place on day 63 after the first injection of vaccine or placebo. Assay: immunoSEQ multiplex PCR; the TCRdb copy retains only in-frame clones and omits some. Among more than 300,000 clones, approximately 90% were seen once, and the ten largest hold roughly 5%. The source material was peripheral blood, sampled in a trial of Ad26.COV2.S vaccine versus placebo. These receptor sequences come from a person between 18 and 59 years old who received the Ad26.COV2.S COVID-19 vaccine or a placebo.

V and J are TRBV28 and TRBJ2-5, with 13 bases matching TRBD2. Germline V gene data show CDR1 as MDHEN and CDR2 as SYDVKM. Trimming cost V 8 bases and J 10 bases; bases outside gene matches: 7. This CDR3 is built from 13 residues. In DNA, the CDR3 is TGTGCCAGCCGACTAGCGGGAGGTCTTGGCCAGTACTTC. The encoded protein is CASRLAGGLGQYF. The variable domain in full, with the rest retrieved from reference TRBV28 and TRBJ2-5, is DVKVTQSSRYLVKRTGEKVFLECVQDMDHENMFWYRQDPGLGLRLIYFSYDVKMKEKGDIPEGYSVSREKKERFSLILESASTNQTSMYLCASRLAGGLGQYFGPGTRLLVL.

J is TRBJ2-7 and V is TRBV30, with 8 bases identical to TRBD2. Per germline, CDR1 GTSNPN and CDR2 SVGIG (reference sequence). The CDR3 extends over 14 amino acids. V lost 2 bases and J lost 6; bases outside the gene matches: 9. This chain's CDR3 is CAWSYPGGAGEQYF. CDR3 sequence (DNA): TGTGCCTGGAGTTACCCCGGGGGGGCGGGCGAGCAGTACTTC.

This clone was detected once. The V call is TRBV12-3 or TRBV12-4, the J call TRBJ2-7; D is undetermined. The V end was cut by 3 bases, the J end by 2 bases, with 8 bases between. The CDR3 loop spans 13 amino acids. CDR3 nucleotides: TGTGCCAGCAGTTTTAGAAGGGCCTACGAGCAGTACTTC. It is translated as CASSFRRAYEQYF.

The rearrangement uses TRBV11-3 and TRBJ2-5; TRBD1 is a possible D gene (5 bases). Trimming shortened V by 5 bases and J by 1 base, and 8 bases separated the two germline ends. Germline V gene lookup returns CDR1 SGHNT and CDR2 YENEEA. There are 13 residues in the CDR3. CDR3 amino acids: CASSPDSQETQYF. The CDR3 region has the DNA TGTGCCAGCAGCCCAGACAGCCAAGAGACCCAGTACTTC.

V usage is TRBV28 and J usage is TRBJ2-7; TRBD2 might be the D (5 bases). The germline V gene has CDR1 MDHEN and CDR2 SYDVKM. The CDR3 consists of 17 residues. Trimming took off 4 bases at V and 5 bases at J, with 24 bases between the two ends. The CDR3 region is CASSSPLRRTLGNEQYF. The CDR3 nucleotides are TGTGCCAGCAGTTCTCCGCTCCGACGGACCCTCGGGAACGAGCAGTACTTC.

The chain employs TRBV19 and TRBJ1-1; D perhaps matches TRBD1 (6 bases). Germline V gene sequence: CDR1 LNHDA, CDR2 SQIVND (reference sequence). This CDR3 spans 13 amino acids. Trimming took off 7 bases at V and 4 bases at J, with 13 bases between the two ends. The DNA of the CDR3 is TGTGCCAGTAAAAACAGGGCGCGCACTGAAGCTTTCTTT. This sequence encodes CASKNRARTEAFF.

The J gene is TRBJ1-1, the V gene TRBV5-1, with 8 bases fitting TRBD1. The V and J ends lost 4 bases and 1 base, in that order; junction bases with no gene match: 6. The V gene's germline CDR1 is SGHRS and CDR2 YFSETQ. The CDR3 consists of 15 residues. The CDR3 loop is CASSPRQGSNTEAFF. CDR3 bases: TGCGCCAGCAGCCCGAGACAGGGGTCGAACACTGAAGCTTTCTTT.

This sequence joins TRBV19 and TRBJ2-6; D may be TRBD2 (6 bases). V lost 4 bases and J 3 bases, leaving 7 bases between the germline ends. The CDR3 extends over 14 amino acids. CDR1 LNHDA and CDR2 SQIVND come from the germline V gene (reference sequence). CDR3 residues: CASSTSVGANVLTF. The CDR3 bases are TGTGCCAGTAGTACTAGCGTTGGGGCCAACGTCCTGACTTTC.

The genes are TRBV5-4 and TRBJ2-2; 7 nucleotides line up with TRBD2. The germline CDR1 and CDR2 sequences are SGHNT and YYREEE (reference sequence). Trimming took 4 bases from V and 7 from J; bases not matched to a gene: 13. This CDR3 contains 16 residues. The CDR3 sequence is CASSIDPGGMSGELFF. CDR3 coding DNA: TGTGCCAGCAGCATAGACCCCGGGGGGATGAGCGGGGAGCTGTTTTTT. Supplemented by reference TRBV5-4 and TRBJ2-2, the full variable domain reads ETGVTQSPTHLIKTRGQQVTLRCSSQSGHNTVSWYQQALGQGPQFIFQYYREEENGRGNFPPRFSGLQFPNYSSELNVNALELDDSALYLCASSIDPGGMSGELFFGEGSRLTVL.

The chain couples TRBV9 to TRBJ2-2; D may be TRBD2 (5 bases). The CDR3 is 15 amino acids. Looked up from germline, CDR1 is SGDLS and CDR2 is YYNGEE. Trimming stripped 0 bases from V and 5 bases from J, with 11 bases between. The CDR3 spells CASSVGGRGTGELFF. CDR3 DNA sequence: TGTGCCAGCAGCGTAGGAGGGCGCGGGACCGGGGAGCTGTTTTTT. The whole variable domain, filled in from reference TRBV9 and TRBJ2-2, reads DSGVTQTPKHLITATGQRVTLRCSPRSGDLSVYWYQQSLDQGLQFLIQYYNGEERAKGNILERFSAQQFPDLHSELNLSSLELGDSALYFCASSVGGRGTGELFFGEGSRLTVL.

The rearrangement links TRBV30 to TRBJ1-5, with TRBD1 matching 8 bases. Germline V gene lookup returns CDR1 GTSNPN and CDR2 SVGIG (reference sequence). V shed 5 bases and J 2 bases; nucleotides not matched to a gene: 5. The CDR3 totals 14 residues. In DNA, the CDR3 is TGTGCCTGGGGACAGGGTGGGGGCAATCAGCCCCAGCATTTT. It encodes CAWGQGGGNQPQHF.

The V and J genes are TRBV9 and TRBJ2-1, with D possibly matching TRBD2 (6 bases). Trimming removed 0 bases at V and 5 bases at J, with 12 bases between. CDR3 length equals 15 residues. Germline CDR1 reads SGDLS; CDR2 reads YYNGEE. CDR3 amino acids: CASSVARGTDNEQFF. The CDR3 DNA follows: TGTGCCAGCAGCGTAGCTCGAGGGACTGACAATGAGCAGTTCTTC.

J is TRBJ1-1 and V is TRBV19; 7 positions match TRBD1. CDR1 LNHDA and CDR2 SQIVND come from the germline V gene (reference sequence). The V and J ends lost 6 bases and 5 bases, in that order; junction bases with no gene match: 6. The CDR3 is made up of 13 amino acids. CDR3 region: CASSDRVGTEAFF. The CDR3 DNA reads TGTGCCAGTAGCGACAGGGTCGGGACTGAAGCTTTCTTT.

This chain uses TRBV28 with TRBJ1-5; the match to TRBD1 covers 7 bases. CDR1 and CDR2 from the germline V gene are MDHEN and SYDVKM. With 4 bases clipped from V and 4 bases from J, the junction kept 1 base outside the gene matches. CDR3 length: 13 amino acids. Here the CDR3 DNA reads TGTGCCAGCAGTTCGACAGGGAATCAGCCCCAGCATTTT. Translated: CASSSTGNQPQHF.

The rearrangement links TRBV2 to TRBJ2-3; possible D gene TRBD1, 6 bases. Per germline, CDR1 SNHLY and CDR2 FYNNEI. Trimming stripped 4 bases from V and 1 base from J, with 12 bases between. There are 15 residues in the CDR3. The CDR3 loop is CASSVRGWGTDTQYF. CDR3 DNA sequence: TGTGCCAGCAGTGTGAGGGGGTGGGGCACAGATACGCAGTATTTT. Full variable domain (rest looked up from reference TRBV2 and TRBJ2-3): EPEVTQTPSHQVTQMGQEVILRCVPISNHLYFYWYRQILGQKVEFLVSFYNNEISEKSEIFDDQFSVERPDGSNFTLKIRSTKLEDSAMYFCASSVRGWGTDTQYFGPGTRLTVL.

The chain recombines TRBV28 with TRBJ2-5; 7 bases align to TRBD2. Germline CDR1 reads MDHEN; CDR2 reads SYDVKM. V was clipped by 4 bases and J by 2 bases; unmatched bases: 1. CDR3 length equals 13 residues. This CDR3 is CASSWEGQETQYF. The DNA of the CDR3 is TGTGCCAGCAGTTGGGAGGGTCAAGAGACCCAGTACTTC. The full variable domain, completed using reference TRBV28 and TRBJ2-5, is DVKVTQSSRYLVKRTGEKVFLECVQDMDHENMFWYRQDPGLGLRLIYFSYDVKMKEKGDIPEGYSVSREKKERFSLILESASTNQTSMYLCASSWEGQETQYFGPGTRLLVL.

The CDR3 is CASKLVPNNEKLFF. In DNA, the CDR3 is TGTGCCAGTAAACTCGTACCTAATAATGAAAAACTGTTTTTT. This chain uses TRBV19 with TRBJ1-4; D call uncertain. The germline V gene encodes CDR1 LNHDA and CDR2 SQIVND (reference sequence). V was cut by 7 bases and J by 4 bases, with 13 bases left in between. This CDR3 is 14 amino acids long.

The gene calls are TRBV18 and TRBJ1-1; the D is unclear. V was cut by 0 bases and J by 0 bases, with 8 bases left in between. The CDR3 consists of 15 residues. CDR1 is KGHSH and CDR2 is LQKENI in the germline V gene. For the CDR3, the DNA is TGTGCCAGCTCACCACCACTCCTCATGAACACTGAAGCTTTCTTT. It codes for CASSPPLLMNTEAFF.

The chain employs TRBV24-1 and TRBJ2-1; weak D call: TRBD2 (5 bases). The CDR3 loop spans 14 amino acids. Germline CDR1 and CDR2: KGHDR and SFDVKD. Trimming pared 7 bases from V and 7 bases from J, leaving 16 bases between. CDR3 DNA sequence: TGTGCCACCAGACTTAGGAGGTTTTGTAATGAGCAGTTCTTC. It yields the protein CATRLRRFCNEQFF.

The V and J genes are TRBV19 and TRBJ2-2, with D possibly being TRBD1 (5 bases). V was cut by 2 bases and J by 3 bases, with 7 bases left in between. CDR3 length: 14 residues. Germline V gene lookup returns CDR1 LNHDA and CDR2 SQIVND (reference sequence). CDR3 amino acids: CASSISRDTGELFF. The CDR3, as DNA: TGTGCCAGTAGTATATCCAGGGACACCGGGGAGCTGTTTTTT.

The chain recombines TRBV5-1 with TRBJ1-1; D is unresolved. V lost 0 bases and J 1 base, leaving 4 bases between the germline ends. Germline CDR1 SGHRS, CDR2 YFSETQ. The CDR3 is 13 residues long. The CDR3 bases are TGCGCCAGCAGCTTGGATCCGAACACTGAAGCTTTCTTT. Its protein is CASSLDPNTEAFF.

The CDR3 loop is CASSQDIGRGVGEQYF. The CDR3 DNA reads as TGTGCCAGCAGCCAAGATATCGGCAGGGGAGTAGGGGAGCAGTACTTC. V is TRBV4-2 and J is TRBJ2-7, with D maybe TRBD1 (6 bases). Germline CDR1 and CDR2: LGHNA and YNFKEQ. The CDR3 covers 16 residues. V gave up 0 bases and J gave up 7 bases, with 19 bases separating them.

CDR3 sequence reads: CASSLVRTAATNEKLFF. DNA for the CDR3: TGTGCCAGCAGCTTGGTTAGAACAGCCGCAACTAATGAAAAACTGTTTTTT. The chain is built from TRBV5-8 and TRBJ1-4; the D is unclear. V lost 0 bases to trimming and J lost 0 bases, with 12 bases between them. The CDR3 runs 17 residues. The germline V gene encodes CDR1 SGHTS and CDR2 YDEGEE.

This sequence joins TRBV6-5 and TRBJ2-1; TRBD2 agrees at 12 bases. CDR3 length: 14 amino acids. The V and J ends lost 8 bases and 10 bases, in that order; junction bases with no gene match: 9. Germline CDR1 MNHEY, CDR2 SVGAGI. The CDR3 is CASRLAGESEEQFF. The DNA of the CDR3 is TGTGCCAGCCGACTAGCGGGAGAATCGGAAGAGCAGTTCTTC.

This CDR3 is CASSRRLARLQETQYF. For the CDR3, the DNA is TGTGCCAGCAGCCGACGACTAGCGAGACTTCAAGAGACCCAGTACTTC. The chain is built from TRBV3-1 (or the pseudogene TRBV3-2) and TRBJ2-5; 8 bases fit TRBD2. The junction had 9 bases not matched to a gene; V was cut back by 4 bases and J by 2 bases. The V gene's germline CDR1 is LGHDT and CDR2 YNNKEL (reference sequence). The length of the CDR3 is 16 residues.

This chain links TRBV9 with TRBJ1-1; 8 nucleotides align to TRBD1. The germline V gene encodes CDR1 SGDLS and CDR2 YYNGEE. This CDR3 spans 14 amino acids. The J segment lost 4 bases and the V segment lost 3 bases, leaving 5 bases of the junction unmatched. CDR3 in DNA: TGTGCCAGCAGCGCGCGCGACAGGGGCACTGAAGCTTTCTTT. Encoded protein: CASSARDRGTEAFF.

The CDR3 bases are TGTGCCAGCAGCGAAACAGGGGATCCCTTCCCCTACGAGCAGTACTTC. It translates to CASSETGDPFPYEQYF. V gene TRBV9 combines with J gene TRBJ2-7; 7 bases fit TRBD1. The germline V gene has CDR1 SGDLS and CDR2 YYNGEE. The CDR3 has 16 amino acids. V shed 3 bases, J shed 2 bases, and the junction held 11 bases outside the gene matches.

This chain joins TRBV3-1 (or the pseudogene TRBV3-2) and TRBJ2-5, with 8 bases that match TRBD2. V was pared by 7 bases and J by 3 bases, with 7 bases of the junction left unmatched. Germline loops: CDR1 LGHDT, CDR2 YNNKEL (reference sequence). There are 14 residues in the CDR3. The CDR3 nucleotides are TGTGCCAGCAACATAGCGGGGACTAAAGAGACCCAGTACTTC. Its translation: CASNIAGTKETQYF.

The rearrangement uses TRBV6-6 and TRBJ2-7, with a possible D match to TRBD2 (7 bases). Per germline, CDR1 MNHNY and CDR2 SVGAGI (reference sequence). The CDR3 covers 14 residues. Trimming took off 6 bases at V and 6 bases at J, with 18 bases between the two ends. CDR3 in DNA: TGTGCCAGCAGAGCCCGGGCCGGGGGGCTCGAGCAGTACTTC. It encodes CASRARAGGLEQYF.

The chain uses TRBV5-1 and TRBJ1-2, with unresolved D. Germline CDR1 SGHRS, CDR2 YFSETQ. V was pared by 4 bases and J by 1 base, with 17 bases between. This CDR3 comprises 16 residues. CDR3 nucleotide sequence: TGCGCCAGCAGCCTAGGGTCCTCTACTTATAACTATGGCTACACCTTC. Translating it yields CASSLGSSTYNYGYTF.

This chain connects TRBV6-5 to TRBJ2-7, with TRBD1 as a possible D gene (5 bases). This CDR3 is 15 amino acids long. Deletions cut 0 bases from V and 7 bases from J, with 16 bases between. The V gene's germline CDR1 is MNHEY and CDR2 SVGAGI. The CDR3 protein is CASSYSTARIGEQYF. The CDR3 DNA sequence: TGTGCCAGCAGTTACTCGACAGCTCGAATAGGTGAGCAGTACTTC.

The chain uses TRBV28 and TRBJ2-4, with 8 bases identical to TRBD2. Germline CDR1 MDHEN, CDR2 SYDVKM. This CDR3 has 13 residues. V dropped 5 bases and J dropped 8; count of bases not matched to a gene: 5. CDR3 amino acids: CASSPPTSDIQYF. The CDR3 bases are TGTGCCAGCAGTCCCCCGACTAGCGACATTCAGTACTTC. The full variable domain, its missing parts supplied by reference TRBV28 and TRBJ2-4, is DVKVTQSSRYLVKRTGEKVFLECVQDMDHENMFWYRQDPGLGLRLIYFSYDVKMKEKGDIPEGYSVSREKKERFSLILESASTNQTSMYLCASSPPTSDIQYFGAGTRLSVL.